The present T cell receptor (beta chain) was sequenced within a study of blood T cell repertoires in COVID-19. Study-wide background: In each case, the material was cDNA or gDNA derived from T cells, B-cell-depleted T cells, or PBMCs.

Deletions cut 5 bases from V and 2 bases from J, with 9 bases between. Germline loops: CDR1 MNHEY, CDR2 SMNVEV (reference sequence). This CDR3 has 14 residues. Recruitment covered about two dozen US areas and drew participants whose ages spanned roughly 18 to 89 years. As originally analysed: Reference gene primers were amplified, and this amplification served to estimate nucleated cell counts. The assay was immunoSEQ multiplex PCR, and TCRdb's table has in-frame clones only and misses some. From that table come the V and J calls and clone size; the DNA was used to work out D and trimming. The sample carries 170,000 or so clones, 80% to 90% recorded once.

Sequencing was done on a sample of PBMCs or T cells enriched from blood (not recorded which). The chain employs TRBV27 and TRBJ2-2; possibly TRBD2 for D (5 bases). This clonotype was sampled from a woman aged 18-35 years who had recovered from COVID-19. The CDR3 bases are TGTGCCAGCAGTCCAGGACTCAACACCGGGGAGCTGTTTTTT. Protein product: CASSPGLNTGELFF.